One sample yielded the 10 T cell receptor beta chains listed below, sequenced in a study of regulatory T cells in long-lasting Graves disease. With iRepertoire HTBI primers and Arm-PCR of CDR3 regions, TCR beta libraries were built. TCRdb used MiXCR to reprocess the multiplex PCR reads, holding one entry per CDR3 protein. Of a few hundred thousand distinct CDR3 sequences in the sample, less than 25% were seen once. The time point denotes: persistent/refractory GD, antithyroid drugs over 5 years with positive TRAb. PBMC-derived RNA was used for the TCR library. The sequencing here drew on peripheral blood mononuclear cells (PBMCs), taken when the disease was refractory, from a patient treated with antithyroid drugs. These receptors all come from a female donor with Graves disease.

The CDR3 sequence: CASSQGPLNYGYTF. The CDR3 coding sequence is TGTGCCAGCAGTCAGGGGCCCTTGAACTATGGCTACACCTTC. The V call is TRBV6-1, the J call TRBJ1-2; maybe TRBD1 (6 bases). The CDR3 spans 14 residues. Germline assignment: CDR1 MNHNS and CDR2 SASEGT. Trimming took 5 bases from V and 2 from J, leaving 12 bases between them.

The V call is TRBV14, the J call TRBJ2-1; 9 bases match TRBD2. This CDR3 has 16 amino acids. The V segment lost 4 bases and the J segment 9 bases; nucleotides outside the gene matches: 13. Germline V gene data show CDR1 as SGHDN and CDR2 as FVKESK. The CDR3 sequence is CASSPTLAGSRGEQFF. The CDR3 coding sequence is TGTGCCAGCAGCCCAACCCTAGCGGGATCCAGGGGTGAGCAGTTCTTC.

This clonotype has a count of ten or more. The chain uses TRBV6-1 and TRBJ1-5; the D is unclear. CDR1 and CDR2 from the germline V gene are MNHNS and SASEGT. The CDR3 loop spans 14 amino acids. Between the trimmed V and J ends, which lost 7 bases and 4 bases, there was a span of 14 bases. CDR3 protein: CASNRLAPNQPQHF. CDR3 coding DNA: TGTGCCAGCAACAGACTAGCTCCGAATCAGCCCCAGCATTTT.

V is TRBV29-1 and J is TRBJ2-5; 8 bases are a match to TRBD2. Germline-derived CDR1 and CDR2 are SQVTM and ANQGSEA. The CDR3 totals 18 residues. V was clipped by 0 bases and J by 7 bases; unmatched bases: 19. The CDR3 reads CSVEEGGLARPPGGTQYF. The DNA of the CDR3 is TGCAGCGTTGAAGAGGGAGGACTAGCCCGACCCCCCGGTGGGACCCAGTACTTC.

The CDR3 sequence is CSVDPGGNGYTF. The CDR3 DNA follows: TGCAGCGTTGACCCAGGGGGCAATGGCTACACCTTC. V gene TRBV29-1 combines with J gene TRBJ1-2; 8 positions match TRBD1. The CDR3 runs 12 residues. Losses at the gene ends were 3 bases for V and 6 bases for J; bases not matched to a gene: 3. CDR1 is SQVTM, CDR2 ANQGSEA, per germline.

The chain links TRBV11-2 to TRBJ1-2, with a tentative D call TRBD1 (5 bases). This CDR3 spans 15 amino acids. With 7 bases removed from V and 4 bases from J, the gap between germline ends came to 19 bases. Germline-derived CDR1 and CDR2 are SGHAT and FQNNGV. This CDR3 is CASNPSGGFSYGYTF. The CDR3 coding sequence is TGTGCCAGCAACCCAAGTGGGGGTTTCAGCTATGGCTACACCTTC. Together with reference TRBV11-2 and TRBJ1-2, the CDR3 gives the full variable domain: EAGVAQSPRYKIIEKRQSVAFWCNPISGHATLYWYQQILGQGPKLLIQFQNNGVVDDSQLPKDRFSAERLKGVDSTLKIQPAKLEDSAVYLCASNPSGGFSYGYTFGSGTRLTVV.

As to this clonotype: A much larger clone differs from this one at a single base, so this may be a read error. The chain carries TRBV24-1 and TRBJ1-4; tentative D call: TRBD1 (5 bases). Trimming took off 5 bases at V and 6 bases at J, with 15 bases between the two ends. The CDR3 contains 15 residues. Germline CDR1 is KGHDR and CDR2 is SFDVKD. CDR3 in DNA: TGTGCCACCAGTGGGGGCGGGACGGCTGATGAAAAACTGTTTTTT. It specifies CATSGGGTADEKLFF.

This clonotype was observed many times. The chain uses TRBV28 and TRBJ2-7; D is possibly TRBD2 (5 bases). CDR1 and CDR2 (germline): MDHEN, SYDVKM. V was shortened by 5 bases and J by 3 bases, with 8 bases between the two germline ends. CDR3 length: 12 amino acids. The CDR3 sequence: CASSVSVYEQYF. Written as DNA, the CDR3 is TGTGCCAGCAGTGTTAGCGTCTACGAGCAGTACTTC.

In this sample, this clonotype turned up many times. The rearrangement uses TRBV11-3 and TRBJ1-2; D is undetermined. The V end lost 5 bases, the J end lost 8 bases, and 9 bases lay between the germline ends. The CDR3 is 11 amino acids. Germline CDR1 reads SGHNT; CDR2 reads YENEEA. CDR3 in amino acids: CASSPRQGYTF. The CDR3 nucleotides read TGTGCCAGCAGCCCGCGTCAGGGCTACACCTTC.

J is TRBJ2-5 and V is TRBV28; TRBD1 aligns across 11 bases. V shed 7 bases, J shed 5 bases, and the junction held 9 bases outside the gene matches. CDR3 length equals 15 residues. The germline gives CDR1 MDHEN, CDR2 SYDVKM. This CDR3 reads CASNPGTGGRETQYF. The CDR3 DNA is TGTGCCAGCAATCCGGGGACAGGGGGAAGGGAGACCCAGTACTTC.